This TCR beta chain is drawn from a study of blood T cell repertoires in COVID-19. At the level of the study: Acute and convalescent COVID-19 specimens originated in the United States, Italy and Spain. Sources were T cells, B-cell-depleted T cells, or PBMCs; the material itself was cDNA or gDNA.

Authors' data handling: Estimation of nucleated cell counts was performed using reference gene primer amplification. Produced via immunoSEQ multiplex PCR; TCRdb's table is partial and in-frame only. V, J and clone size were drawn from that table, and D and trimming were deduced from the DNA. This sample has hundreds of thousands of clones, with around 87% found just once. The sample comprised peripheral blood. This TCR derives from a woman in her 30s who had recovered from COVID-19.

CDR3 in amino acids: CASSPRFDWTSGSTDTQYF. The CDR3 DNA reads as TGTGCCAGCAGCCCGCGCTTTGATTGGACTAGCGGTAGCACAGATACGCAGTATTTT. The J gene is TRBJ2-3, the V gene TRBV3-1 (or the pseudogene TRBV3-2); TRBD2 matches at 10 bases. V shed 4 bases and J 0 bases; nucleotides not matched to a gene: 13. This CDR3 region has 19 residues. From germline, CDR1 is LGHDT and CDR2 YNNKEL (reference sequence).